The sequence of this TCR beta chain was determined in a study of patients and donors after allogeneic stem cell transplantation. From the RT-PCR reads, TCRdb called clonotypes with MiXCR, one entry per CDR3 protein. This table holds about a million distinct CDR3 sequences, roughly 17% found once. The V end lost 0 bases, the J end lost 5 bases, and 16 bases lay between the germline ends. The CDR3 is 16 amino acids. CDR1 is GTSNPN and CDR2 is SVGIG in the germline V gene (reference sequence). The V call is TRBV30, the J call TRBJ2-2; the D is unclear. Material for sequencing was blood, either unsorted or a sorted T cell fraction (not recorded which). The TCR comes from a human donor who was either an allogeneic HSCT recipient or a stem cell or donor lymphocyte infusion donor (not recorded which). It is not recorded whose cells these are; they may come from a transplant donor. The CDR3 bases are TGTGCCTGGAGTGTACTCCGACCTTCCCGGACCGGGGAGCTGTTTTTT. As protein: CAWSVLRPSRTGELFF.